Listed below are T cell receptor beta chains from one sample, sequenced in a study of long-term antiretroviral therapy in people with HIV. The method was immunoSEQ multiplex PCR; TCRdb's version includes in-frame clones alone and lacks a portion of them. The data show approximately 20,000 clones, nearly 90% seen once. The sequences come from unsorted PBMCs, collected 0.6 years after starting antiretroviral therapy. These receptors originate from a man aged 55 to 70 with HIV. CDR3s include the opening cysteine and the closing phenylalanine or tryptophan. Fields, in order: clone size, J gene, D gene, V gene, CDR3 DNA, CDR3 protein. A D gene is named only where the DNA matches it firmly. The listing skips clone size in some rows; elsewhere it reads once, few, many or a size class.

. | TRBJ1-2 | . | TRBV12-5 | TGTGCTAGTGGTTTGATAGAGAGATCCTACACCTTC | CASGLIERSYTF
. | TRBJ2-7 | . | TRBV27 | TGTGCCAGCAGTTTATCTGCTTCCTACGAGCAGTACTTC | CASSLSASYEQYF
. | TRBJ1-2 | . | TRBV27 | TGTGCCAGCAGCTCGGACGGACCCGCGACCATTAACTATGGCTACACCTTC | CASSSDGPATINYGYTF
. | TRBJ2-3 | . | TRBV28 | TGTGCCAGCAGTTTAGGTGGCCGGGGGACAACAGATACGCAGTATTTT | CASSLGGRGTTDTQYF
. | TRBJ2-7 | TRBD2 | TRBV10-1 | TGCGCCAGCAGTCCGAGCGGGAGTGACTACTCATCCCCCTACGAGCAGTACTTC | CASSPSGSDYSSPYEQYF
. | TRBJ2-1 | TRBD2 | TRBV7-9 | TGTGCCAGCCTTCGGACTAGCGGGAGTACTGAGCAGTTCTTC | CASLRTSGSTEQFF
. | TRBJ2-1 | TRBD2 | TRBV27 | TGTGCCAGCAAAGGGGACTACTCCTACAATGAGCAGTTCTTC | CASKGDYSYNEQFF
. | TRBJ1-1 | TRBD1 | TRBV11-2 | TGTGCCAGCAGCTTAGATTGGCAGGGGGCCACTGAAGCTTTCTTT | CASSLDWQGATEAFF
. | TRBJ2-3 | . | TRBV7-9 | TGTGCCAGCAGCCCCCCCACAGATACGCAGTATTTT | CASSPPTDTQYF
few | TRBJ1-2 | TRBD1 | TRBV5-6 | TGTGCCAGCAGCGGAGACAGGGGATATGGCTACACCTTC | CASSGDRGYGYTF
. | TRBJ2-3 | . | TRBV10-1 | TGCGCCAGCAGTGAGGTCCTGACAGCAGATACGCAGTATTTT | CASSEVLTADTQYF
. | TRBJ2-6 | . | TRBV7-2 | TGTGCCAGCCCCCGAAGGTCTGGGGCCAACGTCCTGACTTTC | CASPRRSGANVLTF
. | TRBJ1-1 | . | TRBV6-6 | TGTGCCAGCAGCCCCTCGGGGGGCGCTGGGAACACTGAAGCTTTCTTT | CASSPSGGAGNTEAFF
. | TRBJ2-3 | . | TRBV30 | TGTGCCTGGTCCGGGGGACCTAACACAGATACGCAGTATTTT | CAWSGGPNTDTQYF
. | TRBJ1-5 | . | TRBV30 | TGTGCCTGGACTAGGGGCGGCGATAGCAATCAGCCCCAGCATTTT | CAWTRGGDSNQPQHF
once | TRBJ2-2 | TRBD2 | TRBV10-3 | TGTGCCATCAGTGACCGGGGACTAGCGTATACCGGGGAGCTGTTTTTT | CAISDRGLAYTGELFF
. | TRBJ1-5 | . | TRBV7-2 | TGTGCCAGCAGCAAACAGGAGGGTAGCAATCAGCCCCAGCATTTT | CASSKQEGSNQPQHF
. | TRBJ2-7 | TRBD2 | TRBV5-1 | TGCGCCAGCAGAGAGCGGTCTAGCGGGCCCTACGAGCAGTACTTC | CASRERSSGPYEQYF
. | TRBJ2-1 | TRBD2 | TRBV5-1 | TGCGCCAGCAGCCGCCCCGGGACTAGTGCCAATGAGCAGTTCTTC | CASSRPGTSANEQFF
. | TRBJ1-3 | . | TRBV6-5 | TGTGCCAGCAGTTACTCACGATTTACTGGAAACACCATATATTTT | CASSYSRFTGNTIYF
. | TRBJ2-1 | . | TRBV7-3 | TGTGCCAGCAGCTTAGGCCCGGGCTTCAATGAGCAGTTCTTC | CASSLGPGFNEQFF
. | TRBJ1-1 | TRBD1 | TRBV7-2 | TGTGCCAGCAGCTTCCACGTATCAGGGGGGATGAACACTGAAGCTTTCTTT | CASSFHVSGGMNTEAFF
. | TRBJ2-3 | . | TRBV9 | TGTGCCAGCAGCCACATGGACGGAGGCCTCACAGATACGCAGTATTTT | CASSHMDGGLTDTQYF
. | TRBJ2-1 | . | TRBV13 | TGTGCCAGCAATGAAGGCGGGCTGACCATCGACTACAATGAGCAGTTCTTC | CASNEGGLTIDYNEQFF
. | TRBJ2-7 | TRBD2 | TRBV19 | TGTGCCAGTACCGCTCTCCCTTGGCCTAGCGGAACCACTGAAGTCCACGAGCAGTACTTC | CASTALPWPSGTTEVHEQYF
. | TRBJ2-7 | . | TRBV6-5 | TGTGCCAGCAGTGCACCAGGGGTGTCGTACGAGCAGTACTTC | CASSAPGVSYEQYF
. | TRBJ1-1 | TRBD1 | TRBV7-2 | TGTGCCAGCAGCCCCGGGACAGCGAACACTGAAGCTTTCTTT | CASSPGTANTEAFF
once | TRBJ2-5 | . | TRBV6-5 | TGTGCCAGCAGTTACTCGTTAGGATTAGAGACCCAGTACTTC | CASSYSLGLETQYF
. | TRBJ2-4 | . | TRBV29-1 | TGCAGCGTTGCCGCAGGCCCCAAGAACATTCAGTACTTC | CSVAAGPKNIQYF
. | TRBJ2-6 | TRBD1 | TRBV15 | TGTGCCACCCGGAAAATCGGACAGGGTAACGTCCTGACTTTC | CATRKIGQGNVLTF
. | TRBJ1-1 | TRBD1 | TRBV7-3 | TGTGCCAGCAGCTCGGGACAGACCACTGAAGCTTTCTTT | CASSSGQTTEAFF
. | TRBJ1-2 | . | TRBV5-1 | TGCGCCAGCAGCTTGTTTCCTAACTATGGCTACACCTTC | CASSLFPNYGYTF
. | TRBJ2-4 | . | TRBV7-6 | TGTGCCAGCAGCCCGACGTACAGAGCCAAAAACATTCAGTACTTC | CASSPTYRAKNIQYF
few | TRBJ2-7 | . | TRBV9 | TGTGCCAGCAGCGCTGGGGACGGAGCCTACGAGCAGTACTTC | CASSAGDGAYEQYF
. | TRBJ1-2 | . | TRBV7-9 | TGTGCCAGCAGCTTAAGATCGGTGGGCTACACCTTC | CASSLRSVGYTF
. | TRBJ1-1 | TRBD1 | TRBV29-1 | TGCAGCGTTGGGGGACAGGGGGGGAACACTGAAGCTTTCTTT | CSVGGQGGNTEAFF
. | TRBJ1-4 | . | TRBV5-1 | TGCGCCAGCAGCTGGGGCGGGGCGTGGGGTAATGAAAAACTGTTTTTT | CASSWGGAWGNEKLFF
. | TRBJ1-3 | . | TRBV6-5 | TGTGCCAGCAGTTTAACTCAGGGAGCGGCTGGAAACACCATATATTTT | CASSLTQGAAGNTIYF
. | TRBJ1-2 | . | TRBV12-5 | TGTGCTAGTGGTTTGGACACAACAGGAGACTATGGCTACACCTTC | CASGLDTTGDYGYTF
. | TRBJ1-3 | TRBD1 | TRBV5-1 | TGCGCCAGCAGCTTGAGGGACAGCGTCGCCGGAAACACCATATATTTT | CASSLRDSVAGNTIYF
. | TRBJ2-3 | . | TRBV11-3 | TGTGCCAGCAGCTTTGGTACTGTGGCAGATACGCAGTATTTT | CASSFGTVADTQYF
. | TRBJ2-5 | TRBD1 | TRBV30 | TGTGCCTGGAGTGTAGCGGCAGGGGGCGTGGAGACCCAGTACTTC | CAWSVAAGGVETQYF
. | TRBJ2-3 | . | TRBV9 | TGTGCCAGCAGCGTTGCGGGGACAGATACGCAGTATTTT | CASSVAGTDTQYF
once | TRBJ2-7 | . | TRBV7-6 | TGTGCCAGCAGTTCAAGTAGGGGTTTCTACGAGCAGTACTTC | CASSSSRGFYEQYF
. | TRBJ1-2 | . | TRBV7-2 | TGTGCCAGCAGCTTAGAGGTGGGCGGCTACACCTTC | CASSLEVGGYTF
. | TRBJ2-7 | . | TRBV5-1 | TGCGCCAGCAGCTTGGAACAGCGACCCTACGAGCAGTACTTC | CASSLEQRPYEQYF
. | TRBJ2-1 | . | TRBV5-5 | TGTGCCAGCAGCACAATCACCGAGCAGTTCTTC | CASSTITEQFF
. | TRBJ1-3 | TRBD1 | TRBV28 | TGTGCCAGCTTGTTGGCAGGGGGAGCTGGAAACACCATATATTTT | CASLLAGGAGNTIYF